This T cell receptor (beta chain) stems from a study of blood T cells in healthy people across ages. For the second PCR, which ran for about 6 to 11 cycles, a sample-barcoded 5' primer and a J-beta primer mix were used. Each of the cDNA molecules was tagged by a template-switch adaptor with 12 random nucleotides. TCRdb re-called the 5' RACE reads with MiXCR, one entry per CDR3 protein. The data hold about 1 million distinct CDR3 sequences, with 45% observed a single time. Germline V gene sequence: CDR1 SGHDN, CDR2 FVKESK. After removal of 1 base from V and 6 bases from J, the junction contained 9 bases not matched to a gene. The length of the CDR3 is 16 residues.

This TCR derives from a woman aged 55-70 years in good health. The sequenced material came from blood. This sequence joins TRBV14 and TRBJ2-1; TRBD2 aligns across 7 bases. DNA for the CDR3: TGTGCCAGCAGCCAAGTCGGGCGGGAGTTCCGCAATGAGCAGTTCTTC. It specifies CASSQVGREFRNEQFF.